The clone carrying this TCR beta chain was recorded a few times. What it recognizes is unknown. A second PCR of about 7 to 12 cycles used a sample-barcoded 5' primer and a J-beta primer mix. TCRdb ran MiXCR on the 5' RACE reads and lists one entry per CDR3 protein. In the table there are more than 450,000 distinct CDR3 sequences, about 25% of which are singletons. Losses at the gene ends were 3 bases for V and 3 bases for J; bases not matched to a gene: 5. CDR3 length: 15 amino acids. Germline assignment: CDR1 LNHNV and CDR2 YYDKDF (reference sequence). This entry comes from a study of blood T cells in healthy people across ages. The study, taken as a whole, reports: Per million T cells, TCR beta diversity dropped roughly linearly as age increased. There were more naive CD4+ cells and higher diversity in long-lived donors than in aged donors.

The same sample was also studied in work on T cells of mothers and their children. That paper states: Each child contributed around 3 million TCR beta CDR3 reads, while each mother contributed over 9.5 million.

This sequence originates from a boy aged 2 to 10 in good health. The V gene is TRBV15, the J gene TRBJ2-5; 9 bases map to TRBD2. Material: blood. The CDR3 coding sequence is TGTGCCACCAGCAGGATAGCGGGAGCAGAAGAGACCCAGTACTTC. Residues: CATSRIAGAEETQYF.